The 24 T cell receptor beta chains reported below all come from one sample, sequenced in a study of T cells after yellow fever vaccination (dated by TCRdb to 2018 to 2020). This specimen's treatment or condition label, interpreted: live attenuated yellow fever vaccine strain. The receptor library was made with 5' RACE. Reads for this sample came from an Illumina NovaSeq 6000. Clones were called with MiXCR by TCRdb after fastp trimmed the public reads at Q25, and only in-frame beta chains were retained. Each entry merges the rows of one CDR3 protein and shows their most common DNA and genes. The sample yields some 250,000 distinct CDR3 sequences; roughly 3.7% were counted once. Of the sample, about a fifth falls within the top ten clones. The material sequenced was PBMCs, taken 15 days after the yellow fever booster vaccination. These receptors all come from a man in his late teens or twenties who received the YFV17D yellow fever vaccine.

This clonotype was seen ten or more times. This chain links TRBV5-1 with TRBJ2-3; tentatively, D is TRBD2 (6 bases). Germline lookup yields CDR1 SGHRS and CDR2 YFSETQ. The CDR3 has 15 residues. V gave up 4 bases and J gave up 6 bases, with 18 bases separating them. Here the CDR3 reads CASSLVEGSGDTQYF. The DNA of the CDR3 is TGCGCCAGCAGCCTGGTGGAGGGGTCAGGGGATACGCAGTATTTT.

In this sample, this clonotype turned up many times. The V call is TRBV7-2, the J call TRBJ2-3; 8 bases match TRBD2. The germline V gene encodes CDR1 SGHTA and CDR2 FQGNSA. Trimming at V came to 5 bases and at J to 4 bases, leaving 14 bases not matched to a gene. The CDR3 loop spans 17 amino acids. The CDR3 sequence: CASSPRVGGGNADTQYF. The CDR3 region has the DNA TGTGCCAGCAGCCCAAGGGTGGGCGGGGGGAATGCAGATACGCAGTATTTT.

At least ten counts were recorded for this clonotype. The chain uses TRBV5-1 and TRBJ1-2; 9 bases line up with TRBD1. This CDR3 has 15 amino acids. Germline lookup yields CDR1 SGHRS and CDR2 YFSETQ. J gave up 3 bases and V 4 bases, and 7 bases lay outside the gene matches. DNA for the CDR3: TGCGCCAGCAGCGTTCAACAGGGGGCTGACTATGGCTACACCTTC. Its translation is CASSVQQGADYGYTF.

This clonotype was observed at least ten times. The V and J genes are TRBV9 and TRBJ1-2, with D perhaps TRBD1 (5 bases). Germline CDR1 is SGDLS and CDR2 is YYNGEE. The V end lost 0 bases, the J end lost 3 bases, and 12 bases lay between the germline ends. There are 15 residues in the CDR3. The DNA for the CDR3 is TGTGCCAGCAGCGTAGCTTCGGTAGGGGACTATGGCTACACCTTC. Amino acid sequence: CASSVASVGDYGYTF.

This clonotype appeared many times. The chain carries TRBV7-6 and TRBJ2-3, with 12 bases that match TRBD2. J lost 0 bases, V lost 5 bases, and 18 bases had no gene match. CDR3 length: 21 amino acids. The germline gives CDR1 SGHVS, CDR2 FNYEAQ. CDR3 region: CASSTHRRLAGAGTSTDTQYF. The CDR3 DNA reads TGTGCCAGCAGCACCCACCGCCGACTAGCGGGGGCCGGGACTAGCACAGATACGCAGTATTTT.

The table lists this clonotype with many counts. V gene TRBV6-1 combines with J gene TRBJ1-1; no clear D gene. In germline, CDR1 is MNHNS, CDR2 SASEGT. The V end lost 2 bases, the J end lost 4 bases, and 11 bases lay between the germline ends. The CDR3 is 14 residues long. This CDR3 is CASSEYRTVTEAFF. In DNA form, the CDR3 reads TGTGCCAGCAGTGAATACCGTACGGTCACTGAAGCTTTCTTT.

This clonotype appeared a few times. This chain connects TRBV10-3 to TRBJ1-2; D remains ambiguous. The CDR3 consists of 16 residues. Germline-derived CDR1 and CDR2 are ENHRY and SYGVKD. Trimming cost V 10 bases and J 7 bases, with 28 bases left between them. CDR3 coding DNA: TGTGCCACGGGAAATTCCACCGGATGGGGTTCGGGTGGCTACACCTTC. Translating it yields CATGNSTGWGSGGYTF.

This clonotype was recorded many times. The chain joins TRBV7-2 to TRBJ2-1, with 11 bases fitting TRBD2. V lost 2 bases to trimming and J lost 6 bases; unmatched junction nucleotides: 15. Germline assignment: CDR1 SGHTA and CDR2 FQGNSA. The CDR3 contains 19 residues. The CDR3 protein is CASSLFLFSGGALGNEQFF. The CDR3 nucleotides are TGTGCCAGCAGCTTATTCTTATTTAGCGGGGGGGCCTTAGGCAATGAGCAGTTCTTC. The entire variable domain, with the rest obtained from reference TRBV7-2 and TRBJ2-1, is as follows: GAGVSQSPSNKVTEKGKDVELRCDPISGHTALYWYRQSLGQGLEFLIYFQGNSAPDKSGLPSDRFSAERTGGSVSTLTIQRTQQEDSAVYLCASSLFLFSGGALGNEQFFGPGTRLTVL.

At least ten counts were recorded for this clonotype. The genes are TRBV19 and TRBJ2-3; 9 bases are a match to TRBD2. Losses at the gene ends were 4 bases for V and 5 bases for J; bases not matched to a gene: 7. CDR3 size: 15 residues. Looked up from germline, CDR1 is LNHDA and CDR2 is SQIVND (reference sequence). The CDR3 DNA sequence: TGTGCCAGTAGTAGAATAGCGGGGGAGGGAGATACGCAGTATTTT. Translating it yields CASSRIAGEGDTQYF.

The table lists this clonotype with many counts. This chain joins TRBV6-1 and TRBJ1-6; D might be TRBD1 (5 bases). The CDR3 totals 14 residues. In germline, CDR1 is MNHNS, CDR2 SASEGT. The V end was cut by 2 bases, the J end by 7 bases, with 9 bases between. The CDR3 region has the DNA TGTGCCAGCAGTGAATTGACAGTCAATTCACCCCTCCACTTT. Encoded protein: CASSELTVNSPLHF.

This clonotype was seen repeatedly, ten times or more. The CDR3 here is CASSRADRAYYSNQPQHF. In nucleotides, the CDR3 is TGTGCCAGCAGCCGCGCGGACAGGGCTTACTATAGCAATCAGCCCCAGCATTTT. The J gene is TRBJ1-5, the V gene TRBV28, with 8 bases fitting TRBD1. The CDR3 sequence is 18 residues long. The J segment lost 0 bases and the V segment lost 6 bases, leaving 13 bases of the junction unmatched. Germline assignment: CDR1 MDHEN and CDR2 SYDVKM.

This clonotype was counted many times. The chain employs TRBV6-1 and TRBJ2-3; possible D gene TRBD1, 5 bases. This CDR3 is 15 amino acids long. V lost 2 bases to trimming and J lost 2 bases, with 11 bases between them. Germline CDR1 reads MNHNS; CDR2 reads SASEGT. The CDR3 spells CASSEPGHPTDTQYF. Written as DNA, the CDR3 is TGTGCCAGCAGTGAACCAGGACACCCCACAGATACGCAGTATTTT.

CDR3 loop: CAWSTGSGTYEQYF. The CDR3 coding sequence is TGTGCCTGGAGTACAGGGTCGGGTACCTACGAGCAGTACTTC. J is TRBJ2-7 and V is TRBV30; D is possibly TRBD1 (6 bases). Germline lookup yields CDR1 GTSNPN and CDR2 SVGIG (reference sequence). The CDR3 totals 14 residues. The V end was cut by 2 bases, the J end by 2 bases, with 13 bases between.

In this sample, this clonotype turned up many times. The V and J genes are TRBV5-1 and TRBJ2-3; TRBD2 matches 8 bases. CDR1 SGHRS and CDR2 YFSETQ come from the germline V gene. V lost 7 bases, J lost 4 bases, and 5 bases stayed unmatched. This CDR3 contains 13 residues. The CDR3 DNA reads TGCGCCAGCCATCGGGGGGGGCCAGATACGCAGTATTTT. Amino acid sequence: CASHRGGPDTQYF.

This clonotype was counted many times. The chain carries TRBV25-1 and TRBJ1-2; D unclear. V was shortened by 3 bases and J by 0 bases, with 11 bases between the two germline ends. Germline CDR1 reads MGHDK; CDR2 reads SYGVNS. This CDR3 has 15 residues. CDR3 amino acids: CASSEAGGANYGYTF. The CDR3 bases are TGTGCCAGCAGTGAGGCAGGCGGAGCTAACTATGGCTACACCTTC.

This clonotype was counted many times. In DNA form, the CDR3 reads TGTGCCAGCTACCTTGGGCCGGAGGATACCTACAATGAGCAGTTCTTC. Its protein is CASYLGPEDTYNEQFF. J is TRBJ2-1 and V is TRBV6-1, with D possibly TRBD2 on 5 matching bases. CDR3 length equals 16 residues. Per germline, CDR1 MNHNS and CDR2 SASEGT. V was trimmed by 8 bases and J by 2 bases, leaving 19 bases between them.

The table lists this clonotype with many counts. V usage is TRBV7-9 and J usage is TRBJ2-3; D unclear. There are 16 residues in the CDR3. CDR1 and CDR2 (germline): SEHNR, FQNEAQ (reference sequence). Deletions cut 3 bases from V and 2 bases from J, with 15 bases between. CDR3 bases: TGTGCCAGCAGCTTCCTCGACTGGGAACCCACAGATACGCAGTATTTT. The encoded protein is CASSFLDWEPTDTQYF.

This clonotype was counted many times. The chain is built from TRBV4-3 and TRBJ2-3, with TRBD2 matching over 9 bases. Germline lookup yields CDR1 LGHNA and CDR2 YSLEER. V lost 3 bases to trimming and J lost 3 bases; unmatched junction nucleotides: 13. This CDR3 comprises 18 residues. The CDR3: CASSHPRRAGGWTDTQYF. As DNA, the CDR3 is TGCGCCAGCAGCCACCCCCGGCGGGCGGGGGGGTGGACAGATACGCAGTATTTT.

This clonotype showed up many times. V usage is TRBV12-3 or TRBV12-4 and J usage is TRBJ2-7; no firm D call. The length of the CDR3 is 14 residues. Trimming shortened V by 5 bases and J by 0 bases, and 11 bases separated the two germline ends. CDR3 residues: CASSAESSSYEQYF. CDR3 DNA sequence: TGTGCCAGCAGTGCGGAGTCCAGCTCCTACGAGCAGTACTTC.

This clonotype was counted a few times. The chain couples TRBV12-3 or TRBV12-4 to TRBJ2-6; D call uncertain. The CDR3 is 14 residues long. The V end was cut by 7 bases, the J end by 4 bases, with 11 bases between. The CDR3 DNA sequence: TGTGCCAGCACCCCTCTTTTGGGGGCCAACGTCCTGACTTTC. Its translation is CASTPLLGANVLTF.

This clonotype was recorded a few times. This chain connects TRBV27 to TRBJ1-6; 7 nucleotides line up with TRBD1. The CDR3 has 16 residues. Germline lookup yields CDR1 MNHEY and CDR2 SMNVEV (reference sequence). Trimming cost V 3 bases and J 1 base; bases outside gene matches: 3. CDR3 residues: CASSFHRGSYNSPLHF. The DNA of the CDR3 is TGTGCCAGCAGTTTCCACAGGGGTTCCTATAATTCACCCCTCCACTTT.

This clonotype was counted at least ten times. One end of the junction does not line up with germline, which may come from a read error. The J gene is TRBJ2-3, the V gene TRBV30; D assignment may be TRBD1 or TRBD2 (5 bases each). The CDR3 loop spans 14 amino acids. Germline V CDR1 and CDR2: GTSNPN, SVGIG (reference sequence). DNA of the CDR3: TGTGCCGGGAGTGGTTGGGGCCCGACAGATACGCAGTATTTT. It codes for CAGSGWGPTDTQYF.

This clonotype was observed at least ten times. The chain uses TRBV12-3 or TRBV12-4 and TRBJ2-2, with D perhaps TRBD2 (6 bases). V lost 3 bases, J lost 8 bases, and 13 bases lay in between. There are 14 residues in the CDR3. CDR3 protein: CASSFLAGQGELFF. Written as DNA, the CDR3 is TGTGCCAGCAGTTTTTTGGCGGGGCAGGGGGAGCTGTTTTTT.

This clonotype was seen many times. The CDR3 bases are TGTGCCAGCAGTACCATATGGGGGACAGGGGAAGAGACCCAGTACTTC. It codes for CASSTIWGTGEETQYF. The chain carries TRBV28 and TRBJ2-5; 10 positions agree with TRBD1. The CDR3 extends over 16 amino acids. Germline CDR1 and CDR2: MDHEN and SYDVKM. V lost 5 bases to trimming and J lost 3 bases; unmatched junction nucleotides: 9.